This T cell receptor (beta chain) derives from a study of cytomegalovirus exposure and HLA in healthy donors. CDR1 and CDR2 (germline): SQVTM, ANQGSEA. The CDR3 is 11 residues long. Of note for this clone: Compared with germline, one end of the junction differs, possibly owing to a read error.

The study ran its PCR with 60 Vbeta and 13 Jbeta primers. Using immunoSEQ multiplex PCR, the repertoire was profiled, and TCRdb retains in-frame clones only, with some absent. The table lists around 200,000 clones, around 80% of them singletons. The clonotype was recovered from a woman aged 55-75 years in good health and CMV-seropositive. The sequenced sample consisted of PBMCs. This chain uses TRBV29-1 with TRBJ2-1; a possible D gene is TRBD1 (6 bases). CDR3 in amino acids: CTVTTSGTLVF. DNA for the CDR3: TGCACCGTTACTACCTCCGGGACATTAGTCTTC.